The TCR beta chain under discussion was sequenced for a study of cytotoxic CD8 clonotypes in ibrutinib-treated CLL. For the study at large: Collecting the response samples happened after a median roughly eleven months of treatment, with a range of 6 to 36. The average sample held about 260,000 productive templates and 94,082 productive rearrangements.

Per the germline V gene, CDR1 is MDHEN and CDR2 is SYDVKM. V lost 7 bases to trimming and J lost 4 bases, with 10 bases between them. The CDR3 spans 13 residues. Only in-frame clones appear in the TCRdb table, and some are missing; sequencing was by immunoSEQ multiplex PCR. Of hundreds of thousands of clones in the sample, 70% were seen once. The rearrangement uses TRBV28 and TRBJ2-2; a weak D match, TRBD1 (5 bases). The sequence was obtained from a human donor with chronic lymphocytic leukemia. Specimen: PBMCs, collected after 24 months of ibrutinib treatment. The CDR3 nucleotides are TGTGCCAGCACACAGGTGCTCACCGGGGAGCTGTTTTTT. It is translated as CASTQVLTGELFF.